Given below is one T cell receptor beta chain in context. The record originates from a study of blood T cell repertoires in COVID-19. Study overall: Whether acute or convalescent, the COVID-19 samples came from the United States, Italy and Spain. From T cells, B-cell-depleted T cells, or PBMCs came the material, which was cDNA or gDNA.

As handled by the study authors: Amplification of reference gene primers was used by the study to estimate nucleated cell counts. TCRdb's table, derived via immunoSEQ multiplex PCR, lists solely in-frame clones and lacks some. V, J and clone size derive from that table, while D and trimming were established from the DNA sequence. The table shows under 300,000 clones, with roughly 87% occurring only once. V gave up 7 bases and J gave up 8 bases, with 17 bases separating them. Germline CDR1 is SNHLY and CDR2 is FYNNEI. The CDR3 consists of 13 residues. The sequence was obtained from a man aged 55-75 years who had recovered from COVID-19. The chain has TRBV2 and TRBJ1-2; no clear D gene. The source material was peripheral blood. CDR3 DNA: TGTGCCAGCACGGGAACTCAGTCAGCAGGCTACACCTTC. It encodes CASTGTQSAGYTF.